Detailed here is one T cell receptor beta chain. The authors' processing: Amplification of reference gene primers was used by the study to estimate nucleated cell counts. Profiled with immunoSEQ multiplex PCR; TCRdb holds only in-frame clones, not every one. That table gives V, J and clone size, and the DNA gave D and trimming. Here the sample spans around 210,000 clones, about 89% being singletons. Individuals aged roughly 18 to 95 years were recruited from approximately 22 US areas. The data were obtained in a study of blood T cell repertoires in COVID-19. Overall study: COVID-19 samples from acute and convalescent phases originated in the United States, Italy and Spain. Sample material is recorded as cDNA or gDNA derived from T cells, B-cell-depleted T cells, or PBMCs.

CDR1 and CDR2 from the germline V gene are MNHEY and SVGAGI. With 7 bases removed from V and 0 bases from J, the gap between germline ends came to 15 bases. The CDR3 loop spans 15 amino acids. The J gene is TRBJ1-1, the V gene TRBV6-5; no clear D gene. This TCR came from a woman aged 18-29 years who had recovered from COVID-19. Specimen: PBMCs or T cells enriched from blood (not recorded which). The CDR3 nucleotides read TGTGCCAGCATAGATAGAGGGCTCATGAACACTGAAGCTTTCTTT. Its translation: CASIDRGLMNTEAFF.